Below are 30 T cell receptor beta chains sequenced from a single sample in a study of cytomegalovirus exposure and HLA in healthy donors. PCR involved 60 Vbeta and 13 Jbeta primers. TCRdb keeps only in-frame clones here, not all; method: immunoSEQ multiplex PCR. Among about 150,000 clones listed, more than 70% were seen once. The material sequenced was PBMCs. The receptors derive from a woman aged 40 to 50 in good health and CMV-seronegative.

This chain joins TRBV15 and TRBJ2-5; D is possibly TRBD1 (6 bases). V was trimmed by 5 bases and J by 2 bases, leaving 12 bases between them. The CDR3 has 14 residues. Germline values: CDR1 LNHNV, CDR2 YYDKDF (reference sequence). CDR3 DNA: TGTGCCACCAGCGGAAGGACAGCGCAAGAGACCCAGTACTTC. Its translation: CATSGRTAQETQYF.

The V gene is TRBV6-1, the J gene TRBJ2-3; TRBD2 is a possible D gene (5 bases). The length of the CDR3 is 15 residues. The germline V gene has CDR1 MNHNS and CDR2 SASEGT. Trimming cost V 1 base and J 6 bases, with 14 bases left between them. The CDR3 coding sequence is TGTGCCAGCAGTGAAGGCGGGCCTCGCAGGGATACGCAGTATTTT. This sequence encodes CASSEGGPRRDTQYF.

This CDR3 is CASSVGLGANREAFF. Written as DNA, the CDR3 is TGTGCCAGCAGCGTAGGCCTGGGGGCGAATCGGGAAGCTTTCTTT. This rearrangement joins TRBV9 to TRBJ1-1, with D maybe TRBD1 (6 bases). V was trimmed by 0 bases and J by 8 bases, leaving 17 bases between them. CDR3 size: 15 residues. Germline V lookup: CDR1 SGDLS, CDR2 YYNGEE. The full variable domain, with the rest looked up from reference TRBV9 and TRBJ1-1, is DSGVTQTPKHLITATGQRVTLRCSPRSGDLSVYWYQQSLDQGLQFLIQYYNGEERAKGNILERFSAQQFPDLHSELNLSSLELGDSALYFCASSVGLGANREAFFGQGTRLTVV.

The chain links TRBV12-5 to TRBJ2-3, with TRBD1 as a possible D gene (6 bases). This CDR3 is built from 16 residues. The V gene's germline CDR1 is LGHNT and CDR2 FRNRAP. V was pared by 1 base and J by 2 bases, with 13 bases between. The CDR3 here is CASGLGTGHFTDTQYF. The CDR3 bases are TGTGCTAGTGGTTTGGGGACGGGACACTTCACAGATACGCAGTATTTT.

The chain is built from TRBV7-9 and TRBJ1-1, with TRBD1 matching over 7 bases. The CDR3 runs to 13 residues. Per the germline V gene, CDR1 is SEHNR and CDR2 is FQNEAQ (reference sequence). J gave up 7 bases and V 5 bases, and 7 bases lay outside the gene matches. CDR3 protein: CASSPPGTVEAFF. Written as DNA, the CDR3 is TGTGCCAGCAGCCCTCCAGGGACAGTTGAAGCTTTCTTT.

The rearrangement joins TRBV28 to TRBJ2-7; 7 nucleotides align to TRBD1. This CDR3 is built from 15 residues. Germline V gene data show CDR1 as MDHEN and CDR2 as SYDVKM. After removal of 5 bases from V and 0 bases from J, the junction contained 7 bases not matched to a gene. The CDR3 sequence: CASSRGQILSYEQYF. CDR3 nucleotides: TGTGCCAGCAGTCGGGGACAGATCCTCTCCTACGAGCAGTACTTC.

The genes are TRBV6-5 and TRBJ2-7, with D maybe TRBD2 (6 bases). Trimming stripped 3 bases from V and 4 bases from J, with 16 bases between. Germline V gene data show CDR1 as MNHEY and CDR2 as SVGAGI. The CDR3 is 15 residues long. CDR3 in DNA: TGTGCCAGCAGTTATGGGCCCGGGAGAATGTACGAGCAGTACTTC. This codes for CASSYGPGRMYEQYF.

The DNA of the CDR3 is TGCGCCAGCAGCCATCGGCTAGCCCAAGAGACCCAGTACTTC. The encoded protein is CASSHRLAQETQYF. The chain is built from TRBV4-1 and TRBJ2-5; D may be TRBD2 (5 bases). The CDR3 length is 14 residues. Trimming took off 3 bases at V and 1 base at J, with 9 bases between the two ends. Germline V gene sequence: CDR1 MGHRA, CDR2 YSYEKL.

The chain employs TRBV18 and TRBJ2-7; D is perhaps TRBD1 (6 bases). V was cut by 3 bases and J by 4 bases, with 25 bases left in between. CDR1 and CDR2 from the germline V gene are KGHSH and LQKENI. The CDR3 has 18 amino acids. The CDR3 loop is CASSPTATNSRGTYEQYF. In DNA form, the CDR3 reads TGTGCCAGCTCACCTACCGCTACCAATTCCAGGGGCACGTACGAGCAGTACTTC.

This clone was seen a few times. The chain links TRBV5-1 to TRBJ2-2; 8 bases are shared with TRBD1. CDR3 length equals 15 residues. Germline CDR1 SGHRS, CDR2 YFSETQ. The trim removed 3 bases at V and 4 bases at J, leaving 5 bases unmatched. The DNA for the CDR3 is TGCGCCAGCAGCTCGACAGGGGAGCGCACCGGGGAGCTGTTTTTT. Its protein is CASSSTGERTGELFF. Complete variable domain (other parts from reference TRBV5-1 and TRBJ2-2): KAGVTQTPRYLIKTRGQQVTLSCSPISGHRSVSWYQQTPGQGLQFLFEYFSETQRNKGNFPGRFSGRQFSNSRSEMNVSTLELGDSALYLCASSSTGERTGELFFGEGSRLTVL.

The chain recombines TRBV25-1 with TRBJ1-2, with 8 bases aligning to TRBD1. The CDR3 extends over 13 amino acids. After removal of 5 bases from V and 8 bases from J, the junction contained 7 bases not matched to a gene. Germline assignment: CDR1 MGHDK and CDR2 SYGVNS. CDR3 amino acids: CASSTQGARGYTF. DNA for the CDR3: TGTGCCAGCAGTACCCAGGGGGCTCGGGGCTACACCTTC.

The V and J genes are TRBV9 and TRBJ1-3, with D perhaps matching TRBD1 (6 bases). V lost 0 bases and J lost 2, with 9 bases in between. From germline, CDR1 is SGDLS and CDR2 YYNGEE. CDR3 length: 15 residues. In nucleotides, the CDR3 is TGTGCCAGCAGCGTAGGGGGGCAGGCTGGAAACACCATATATTTT. Translation: CASSVGGQAGNTIYF.

In regard to this clone: Compared with germline, one end of the junction differs, possibly owing to a read error. This chain connects TRBV7-9 to TRBJ2-2; tentatively, D is TRBD2 (6 bases). The CDR3 has 16 residues. Germline CDR1 reads SEHNR; CDR2 reads FQNEAQ (reference sequence). The CDR3 nucleotides are TGTTCCAGCAGCTCCGGGACTTATCTTAACACCGGGGAGCTGTTTTTT. Translating gives CSSSSGTYLNTGELFF.

About this clone: A read error may produce the germline difference seen at one junction end. The chain recombines TRBV7-9 with TRBJ2-5, with 7 bases fitting TRBD1. The germline V gene encodes CDR1 SEHNR and CDR2 FQNEAQ (reference sequence). The CDR3 consists of 15 residues. The CDR3 region has the DNA TGTTCCAGCATCGTTCTAAGGGGGCGTCAAGAGACCCAGTACTTC. Amino acid sequence: CSSIVLRGRQETQYF.

This sequence joins TRBV27 and TRBJ2-3; 11 bases map to TRBD2. The CDR3 is 17 amino acids. Germline values: CDR1 MNHEY, CDR2 SMNVEV (reference sequence). The junction had 9 bases not matched to a gene; V was cut back by 5 bases and J by 2 bases. In DNA form, the CDR3 reads TGTGCCAGCAGTCCCCGGACTAGCGGGTTTTACACAGATACGCAGTATTTT. Amino acids: CASSPRTSGFYTDTQYF.

This clone appeared once. This chain connects TRBV18 to TRBJ2-3; 7 positions match TRBD2. Trimming at V came to 3 bases and at J to 0 bases, leaving 6 bases not matched to a gene. Germline loops: CDR1 KGHSH, CDR2 LQKENI. CDR3 length equals 16 residues. CDR3 bases: TGTGCCAGCTCACCTGCCACTAGCGAGAGCACAGATACGCAGTATTTT. Its protein product is CASSPATSESTDTQYF.

CDR3 in amino acids: CASSPSNRGIDEQFF. The DNA of the CDR3 is TGCGCCAGCAGCCCAAGTAATAGGGGGATAGATGAGCAGTTCTTC. This sequence joins TRBV4-1 and TRBJ2-1; TRBD1 might be the D (6 bases). CDR3 size: 15 residues. The germline V and J ends were trimmed by 4 bases and 8 bases, with 18 bases remaining between them. Per the germline V gene, CDR1 is MGHRA and CDR2 is YSYEKL.

The V call is TRBV19, the J call TRBJ1-2; 9 bases agree with TRBD1. There are 13 residues in the CDR3. Trimming took 5 bases from V and 8 from J; bases not matched to a gene: 6. The germline V gene encodes CDR1 LNHDA and CDR2 SQIVND (reference sequence). Here the CDR3 reads CASSSQGADGYTF. In DNA, the CDR3 is TGTGCCAGTAGTTCACAGGGGGCGGACGGCTACACCTTC.

This clone was observed a few times. The rearrangement joins TRBV6-5 to TRBJ1-5; 7 bases are a match to TRBD1. Germline V CDR1 and CDR2: MNHEY, SVGAGI. The CDR3 loop spans 13 amino acids. J lost 4 bases, V lost 6 bases, and 3 bases had no gene match. This CDR3 reads CASRGGKNQPQHF. The CDR3 nucleotides are TGTGCCAGCAGAGGGGGCAAAAATCAGCCCCAGCATTTT.

To note about this clone: A much larger clonotype is one base distant, so this may be a read error. The rearrangement joins TRBV4-1 to TRBJ2-1, with D perhaps matching TRBD1 (5 bases). CDR1 MGHRA and CDR2 YSYEKL come from the germline V gene. V was clipped by 4 bases and J by 10 bases, with 17 bases between them. The CDR3 totals 14 residues. The CDR3 loop reads CASSPTELTYEQFF. CDR3 coding DNA: TGCGCCAGCAGCCCGACAGAACTAACCTACGAGCAGTTCTTC.

The chain uses TRBV27 and TRBJ2-7, with 10 bases aligning to TRBD1. In germline, CDR1 is MNHEY, CDR2 SMNVEV (reference sequence). The CDR3 has 14 residues. The J segment lost 4 bases and the V segment lost 2 bases, leaving 2 bases of the junction unmatched. The CDR3 here is CASSLGDRGYEQYF. CDR3 coding DNA: TGTGCCAGCAGTTTAGGGGACAGGGGTTACGAGCAGTACTTC.

In its sample, this clone was seen a few times. This chain links TRBV28 with TRBJ2-7; D is possibly TRBD2 (5 bases). Germline lookup yields CDR1 MDHEN and CDR2 SYDVKM. V was pared by 6 bases and J by 3 bases, with 15 bases between. The CDR3 is 14 residues long. The CDR3 is CASRQAAEDYEQYF. DNA of the CDR3: TGTGCCAGCAGACAAGCGGCAGAAGACTACGAGCAGTACTTC.

In DNA, the CDR3 is TGTGCCAGCAGCTTAAATGGACTAGCGGGAGACACCGGGGAGCTGTTTTTT. Amino acids: CASSLNGLAGDTGELFF. The chain links TRBV7-6 to TRBJ2-2, with TRBD2 identical over 13 bases. J lost 3 bases, V lost 2 bases, and 3 bases had no gene match. CDR1 SGHVS and CDR2 FNYEAQ come from the germline V gene. This CDR3 comprises 17 residues.

The sample holds a few counts of this clone. The chain employs TRBV7-9 and TRBJ2-5; TRBD2 matches 10 bases. This CDR3 has 14 residues. V trimming: 5 bases; J trimming: 3 bases; junction bases outside the gene matches: 3. Germline values: CDR1 SEHNR, CDR2 FQNEAQ (reference sequence). As DNA, the CDR3 is TGTGCCAGCAGCAACCTAGCGGGGGAAGAGACCCAGTACTTC. The encoded protein is CASSNLAGEETQYF.

On this clone: Mismatch with germline at one junction end may stem from a read error. Within the sample, other DNA sequences also encode this same CDR3. The J gene is TRBJ1-2, the V gene TRBV5-6, with D unresolved. The germline V gene encodes CDR1 SGHDT and CDR2 YYEEEE. The CDR3 consists of 14 residues. This CDR3 is CASSFPGISYGYTF. The CDR3 DNA sequence: TGTGCCAGCAGCTTCCCGGGGATTAGCTATGGCTACACCTTT.

The CDR3 bases are TGTGCCAGCAGCTTCGGTCGGGGATACGGCTACACCTTC. Amino acids: CASSFGRGYGYTF. V and J are TRBV7-9 and TRBJ1-2; no definite D call. The CDR3 length is 13 residues. From germline, CDR1 is SEHNR and CDR2 FQNEAQ (reference sequence). Trimming cost V 3 bases and J 8 bases, with 13 bases left between them.

The chain recombines TRBV11-2 with TRBJ2-7; maybe TRBD2 (5 bases). Looked up from germline, CDR1 is SGHAT and CDR2 is FQNNGV. CDR3 length equals 14 residues. The germline V and J ends were trimmed by 3 bases and 6 bases, with 15 bases remaining between them. CDR3 nucleotide sequence: TGTGCCAGCAGCTTCATAGGACTCAAAGGCGAGCAGTACTTC. Protein: CASSFIGLKGEQYF.

The rearrangement uses TRBV7-6 and TRBJ1-1, with TRBD1 identical over 11 bases. Looked up from germline, CDR1 is SGHVS and CDR2 is FNYEAQ. V dropped 2 bases and J dropped 5; count of bases not matched to a gene: 4. The CDR3 is 15 residues long. As DNA, the CDR3 is TGTGCCAGCAGCTTATCGGGACAGGGGGGGACTGAAGCTTTCTTT. It is translated as CASSLSGQGGTEAFF.

This clone showed up many times. The rearrangement uses TRBV18 and TRBJ2-3; 9 positions agree with TRBD2. In germline, CDR1 is KGHSH, CDR2 LQKENI. With V trimmed by 6 bases and J by 4 bases, 14 bases remained unmatched. The CDR3 is 17 amino acids. The CDR3 nucleotides read TGTGCCAGCTCCCCTTACCCCGCAGCGGGAGGAGCAGATACGCAGTATTTT. Protein: CASSPYPAAGGADTQYF. The full variable domain, with the rest looked up from reference TRBV18 and TRBJ2-3, is NAGVMQNPRHLVRRRGQEARLRCSPMKGHSHVYWYRQLPEEGLKFMVYLQKENIIDESGMPKERFSAEFPKEGPSILRIQQVVRGDSAAYFCASSPYPAAGGADTQYFGPGTRLTVL.

V and J are TRBV6-1 and TRBJ2-1; 8 positions match TRBD2. Germline V gene sequence: CDR1 MNHNS, CDR2 SASEGT. The CDR3 loop spans 15 amino acids. The V and J ends lost 3 bases and 7 bases, in that order; junction bases with no gene match: 8. The CDR3 DNA reads TGTGCCAGCAGTGAGACAGCGGGAGCTTATAATGAGCAGTTCTTC. Its translation: CASSETAGAYNEQFF.